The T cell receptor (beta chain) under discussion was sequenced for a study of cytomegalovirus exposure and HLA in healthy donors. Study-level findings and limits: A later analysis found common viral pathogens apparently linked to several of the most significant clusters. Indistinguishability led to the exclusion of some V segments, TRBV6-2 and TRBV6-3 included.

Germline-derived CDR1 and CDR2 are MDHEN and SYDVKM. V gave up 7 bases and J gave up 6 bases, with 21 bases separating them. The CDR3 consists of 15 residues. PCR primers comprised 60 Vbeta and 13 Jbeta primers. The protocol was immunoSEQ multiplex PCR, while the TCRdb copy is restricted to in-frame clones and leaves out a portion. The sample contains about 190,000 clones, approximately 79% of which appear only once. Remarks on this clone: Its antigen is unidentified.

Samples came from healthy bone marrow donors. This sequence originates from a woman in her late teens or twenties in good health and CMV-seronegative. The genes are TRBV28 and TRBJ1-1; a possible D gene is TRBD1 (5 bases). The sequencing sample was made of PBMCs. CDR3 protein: CASTQSFGAFSEAFF. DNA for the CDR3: TGTGCCAGCACCCAATCGTTTGGGGCTTTCTCTGAAGCTTTCTTT.